The next 19 T cell receptor beta chains were all read from a single sample in a study of T-cell reconstitution after alpha-beta-depleted transplantation in children. This sample's TCRbeta library carried unique molecular identifier barcodes. TCRdb used MiXCR to reprocess the PCR reads, holding one entry per CDR3 protein. Altogether about 980,000 distinct CDR3 sequences are present, about 31% being singletons, with the ten largest covering over 25%. The sequences come from PBMCs, mostly from graft donor cells, collected 360 days after TCRalphabeta/CD19-depleted stem cell transplant. Receptor source: a boy younger than two who had a stem cell transplant for SCID, so the T cells may come from the graft donor.

This sequence joins TRBV20-1 and TRBJ2-1; tentative D call: TRBD2 (6 bases). The germline CDR1 and CDR2 sequences are DFQATT and SNEGSKA (reference sequence). CDR3 length: 13 amino acids. Between the trimmed V and J ends, which lost 0 bases and 9 bases, there was a span of 12 bases. The CDR3 DNA is TGCAGTGCTAGAGATAGGAGGGTGGTTGAGCAGTTCTTC. Protein: CSARDRRVVEQFF.

This clonotype showed up just a few times. As DNA, the CDR3 is TGTGCCAGCAGCTTATATACCAAGGGGGCCAAAAACATTCAGTACTTC. Translated, it gives CASSLYTKGAKNIQYF. This chain connects TRBV7-9 to TRBJ2-4, with D maybe TRBD1 (5 bases). CDR1 and CDR2 (germline): SEHNR, FQNEAQ (reference sequence). This CDR3 has 16 residues. The V gene lost 2 bases and the J gene lost 1 base, with 12 bases spanning the gap.

This clonotype was observed a few times. This chain connects TRBV21-1 to TRBJ2-6; TRBD1, the D gene given by the table, was not confirmed from the DNA. TRBV21-1 is noted as a pseudogene. The CDR3 length is 22 residues. CDR3 DNA sequence: TGTGCCAGCAGCAAAGCGCAGTCGTCGACAGGGCTTTCCTACTCTGGGGCCAACGTCCTGACTTTC. Amino acid sequence: CASSKAQSSTGLSYSGANVLTF.

This chain uses TRBV12-3 or TRBV12-4 with TRBJ1-1; a possible D gene is TRBD1 (6 bases). CDR3 length: 14 amino acids. The V end lost 8 bases, the J end lost 0 bases, and 13 bases lay between the germline ends. The CDR3 bases are TGTGCCAGCCATGAGGGGGGAATGAACACTGAAGCTTTCTTT. This gives the protein CASHEGGMNTEAFF.

Only a few counts were recorded for this clonotype. The CDR3 reads CASRWGVPQGARGAFF. CDR3 coding DNA: TGTGCCAGCAGGTGGGGGGTCCCGCAGGGGGCAAGAGGAGCTTTCTTT. V gene TRBV25-1 combines with J gene TRBJ1-1, with 8 bases lining up with TRBD1. The CDR3 extends over 16 amino acids. Germline-derived CDR1 and CDR2 are MGHDK and SYGVNS. The V gene end was trimmed by 6 bases and the J gene end by 10 bases; junction bases not matched to a gene: 19. The full variable domain, completed using reference TRBV25-1 and TRBJ1-1, is EADIYQTPRYLVIGTGKKITLECSQTMGHDKMYWYQQDPGMELHLIHYSYGVNSTEKGDLSSESTVSRIRTEHFPLTLESARPSHTSQYLCASRWGVPQGARGAFFGQGTRLTVV.

This clonotype was detected only once. A clone one base away is much larger, so this may be a read error. This chain links TRBV3-1 with TRBJ2-1, with a weak D call TRBD2 (6 bases). The germline CDR1 and CDR2 sequences are LGHDT and YNNKEL (reference sequence). V lost 4 bases, J lost 0 bases, and 10 bases lay in between. This CDR3 spans 15 amino acids. CDR3 loop: CASSPREFSYNEQFF. CDR3 coding DNA: TGTGCCAGCAGCCCCCGGGAGTTCTCCTACAATGAGCAGTTCTTC.

This clonotype showed up just once. The V call is TRBV7-2, the J call TRBJ2-7, with TRBD2 matching over 9 bases. The V gene end was trimmed by 5 bases and the J gene end by 7 bases; junction bases not matched to a gene: 18. The germline V gene has CDR1 SGHTA and CDR2 FQGNSA. This CDR3 spans 17 amino acids. The CDR3 DNA sequence: TGTGCCAGCAGCCCACGCCCTAGCGGGGTCTCCTTTTTAGAGCAGTACTTC. It specifies CASSPRPSGVSFLEQYF.

The chain uses TRBV6-1 and TRBJ1-1; the D gene is possibly TRBD1 (5 bases). Germline CDR1 is MNHNS and CDR2 is SASEGT. The germline V and J ends were trimmed by 7 bases and 2 bases, with 17 bases remaining between them. CDR3 length: 15 amino acids. The CDR3 spells CASKKGRGQNTEAFF. The DNA of the CDR3 is TGTGCCAGCAAAAAGGGACGAGGACAAAACACTGAAGCTTTCTTT.

The chain carries TRBV7-3 and TRBJ1-1; D gene ambiguous. The length of the CDR3 is 15 residues. With 7 bases removed from V and 0 bases from J, the gap between germline ends came to 15 bases. Germline CDR1 and CDR2: SGHTA and FQGTGA. The CDR3 nucleotides read TGTGCCAGCAAAAAGGGAAGCCATATGAACACTGAAGCTTTCTTT. Protein: CASKKGSHMNTEAFF.

This clonotype was detected only a few times. The V and J genes are TRBV5-5 and TRBJ2-5; tentatively, D is TRBD2 (6 bases). The CDR3 spans 14 residues. CDR1 is SGHKS and CDR2 is YYEKEE in the germline V gene (reference sequence). Trimming took off 3 bases at V and 6 bases at J, with 15 bases between the two ends. CDR3 nucleotides: TGTGCCAGCAGCTCGTTGCAGGGAGGAAAGACCCAGTACTTC. It specifies CASSSLQGGKTQYF.

This clonotype was counted a few times. The chain has TRBV20-1 and TRBJ2-2, with TRBD2 identical over 7 bases. CDR3 length: 16 residues. Trimming took 0 bases from V and 4 from J; bases not matched to a gene: 8. The germline CDR1 and CDR2 sequences are DFQATT and SNEGSKA (reference sequence). The CDR3 DNA sequence: TGCAGTGCTAGAGATCGGAGGCGGGAGTCCACCGGGGAGCTGTTTTTT. It specifies CSARDRRRESTGELFF.

This clonotype has just a few counts. This chain connects TRBV4-3 to TRBJ2-2; 10 bases are a match to TRBD1. J gave up 4 bases and V 3 bases, and 5 bases lay outside the gene matches. Germline values: CDR1 LGHNA, CDR2 YSLEER. This CDR3 is built from 16 residues. The CDR3 bases are TGCGCCAGCAGCCAGGGCGGGACAGGGGTCACCGGGGAGCTGTTTTTT. The encoded protein is CASSQGGTGVTGELFF.

In DNA, the CDR3 is TGCAGTGCCCCGACTAATTTGCCGCAGTATTTT. Residues: CSAPTNLPQYF. The V call is TRBV20-1, the J call TRBJ2-3; D is perhaps TRBD2 (5 bases). Germline V lookup: CDR1 DFQATT, CDR2 SNEGSKA (reference sequence). V lost 6 bases to trimming and J lost 10 bases, with 14 bases between them. The CDR3 is 11 amino acids.

This chain joins TRBV7-9 and TRBJ2-7, with D possibly matching TRBD2 (5 bases). Deletions cut 5 bases from V and 4 bases from J, with 12 bases between. This CDR3 has 13 residues. CDR1 and CDR2 from the germline V gene are SEHNR and FQNEAQ (reference sequence). CDR3 sequence reads: CASSPMRVYEQYF. CDR3 coding DNA: TGTGCCAGCAGCCCGATGAGGGTTTACGAGCAGTACTTC.

The CDR3 is CASSLGASLSYNEQFF. CDR3 nucleotides: TGCGCCAGCAGCTTGGGAGCGTCCCTCTCTTACAATGAGCAGTTCTTC. The chain carries TRBV5-1 and TRBJ2-1; no definite D call. Germline CDR1 reads SGHRS; CDR2 reads YFSETQ. The CDR3 is made up of 16 amino acids. The V and J ends lost 0 bases and 4 bases respectively, with 14 bases between them.

The chain carries TRBV20-1 and TRBJ2-1; D tentatively fits TRBD1 or TRBD2 (5 bases each). V lost 0 bases and J 13 bases, leaving 25 bases between the germline ends. The germline gives CDR1 DFQATT, CDR2 SNEGSKA (reference sequence). CDR3 length: 16 residues. CDR3 sequence reads: CSARDHRTLGKLGQFF. The CDR3 coding sequence is TGCAGTGCTAGAGATCATCGGACACTAGGGAAACTTGGTCAGTTCTTC.

This clonotype was seen just once. One junction end disagrees with the germline gene, perhaps due to a read error. This sequence joins TRBV7-6 and TRBJ1-2; perhaps TRBD1 as D (6 bases). Per the germline V gene, CDR1 is SGHVS and CDR2 is FNYEAQ. The CDR3 runs to 14 residues. The CDR3 here is CASSLAPLDRPLYF. The CDR3 DNA follows: TGTGCCAGCAGCTTAGCGCCCCTTGACAGGCCCCTGTACTTC.

J is TRBJ1-5 and V is TRBV4-1; D perhaps matches TRBD1 (6 bases). Trimming pared 6 bases from V and 6 bases from J, leaving 18 bases between. This CDR3 is 15 amino acids long. CDR1 is MGHRA, CDR2 YSYEKL, per germline. The CDR3 DNA reads TGCGCCAGCAGACTAACGGACAGTTTTGGTCAGCCCCAGCATTTT. Translated: CASRLTDSFGQPQHF.

Only a few counts were recorded for this clonotype. The chain recombines TRBV6-5 with TRBJ2-5; D is possibly TRBD2 (7 bases). V was pared by 10 bases and J by 5 bases, with 29 bases between. Germline-derived CDR1 and CDR2 are MNHEY and SVGAGI. The CDR3 extends over 17 amino acids. The CDR3 spells CAIEPGMGRGTMETQYF. CDR3 nucleotides: TGTGCCATCGAACCCGGGATGGGGAGGGGGACTATGGAGACCCAGTACTTC.